This T cell receptor beta chain came from a study of T cell responses to AZD1222 COVID-19 vaccine. Comment on this clone: Its antigen is as yet unknown.

Study conclusions and caveats: Vaccine-associated CD4 TCRs spanned spike, dominant at 160-218 and 743-854. The study sampled repertoires only after the peak T cell response. Donors, mostly white British, included more females; clonal diversity was possibly underestimated. Following two doses of AZD1222, Spike-specific TCR breadth and depth rose.

Germline CDR1 and CDR2: SGHTA and FQGNSA. The CDR3 has 15 residues. Between the trimmed V and J ends, which lost 2 bases and 7 bases, there was a span of 15 bases. Generated by immunoSEQ multiplex PCR, the TCRdb table keeps only in-frame clones and is missing some. The sample carries 65,000 to 70,000 clones, about four fifths recorded once. The sequences come from peripheral blood, collected on day 0 of AZD1222 vaccination. The chain links TRBV7-2 to TRBJ1-5; D is uncertain. The TCR sequence derives from an adult in good health. CDR3 sequence reads: CASSLSVQSRQPQHF. The CDR3 DNA is TGTGCCAGCAGCTTATCGGTCCAGTCAAGGCAGCCCCAGCATTTT.